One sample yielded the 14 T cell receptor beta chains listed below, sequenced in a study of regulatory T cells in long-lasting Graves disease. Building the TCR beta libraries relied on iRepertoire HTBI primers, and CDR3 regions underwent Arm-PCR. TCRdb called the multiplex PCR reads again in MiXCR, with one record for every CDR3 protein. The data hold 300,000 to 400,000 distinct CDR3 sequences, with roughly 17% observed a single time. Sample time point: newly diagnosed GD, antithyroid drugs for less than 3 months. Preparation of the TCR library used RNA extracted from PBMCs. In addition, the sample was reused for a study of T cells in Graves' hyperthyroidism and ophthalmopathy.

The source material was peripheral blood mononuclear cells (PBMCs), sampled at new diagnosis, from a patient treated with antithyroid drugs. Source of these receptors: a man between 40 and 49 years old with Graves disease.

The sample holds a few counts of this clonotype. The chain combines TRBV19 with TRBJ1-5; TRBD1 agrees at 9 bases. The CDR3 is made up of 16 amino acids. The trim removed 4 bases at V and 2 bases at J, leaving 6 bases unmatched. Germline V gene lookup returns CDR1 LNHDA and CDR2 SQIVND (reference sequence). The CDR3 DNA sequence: TGTGCCAGTAGTAGAGGGACAGGGTACGGCAATCAGCCCCAGCATTTT. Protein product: CASSRGTGYGNQPQHF. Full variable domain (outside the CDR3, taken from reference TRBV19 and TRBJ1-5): DGGITQSPKYLFRKEGQNVTLSCEQNLNHDAMYWYRQDPGQGLRLIYYSQIVNDFQKGDIAEGYSVSREKKESFPLTVTSAQKNPTAFYLCASSRGTGYGNQPQHFGDGTRLSIL.

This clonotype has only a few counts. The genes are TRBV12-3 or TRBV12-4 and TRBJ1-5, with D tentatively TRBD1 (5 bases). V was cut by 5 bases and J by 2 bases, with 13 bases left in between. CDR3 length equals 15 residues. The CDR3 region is CASSLNRLGNQPQHF. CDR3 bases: TGTGCCAGCAGTCTCAACAGGTTGGGCAATCAGCCCCAGCATTTT.

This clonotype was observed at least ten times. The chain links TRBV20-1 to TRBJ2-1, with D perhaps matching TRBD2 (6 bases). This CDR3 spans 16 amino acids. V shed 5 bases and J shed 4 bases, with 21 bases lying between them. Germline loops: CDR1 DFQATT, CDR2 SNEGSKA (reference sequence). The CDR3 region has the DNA TGCAGTGCTGGCCGAATAGGAGGGGTTCCGTACAATGAGCAGTTCTTC. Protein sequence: CSAGRIGGVPYNEQFF.

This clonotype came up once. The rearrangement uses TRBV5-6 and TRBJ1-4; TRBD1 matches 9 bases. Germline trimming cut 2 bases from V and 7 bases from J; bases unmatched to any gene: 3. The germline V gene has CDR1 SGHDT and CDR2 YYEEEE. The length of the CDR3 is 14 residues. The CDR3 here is CASSFRQGGEKLFF. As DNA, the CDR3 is TGTGCCAGCAGCTTCCGACAGGGGGGTGAAAAACTGTTTTTT.

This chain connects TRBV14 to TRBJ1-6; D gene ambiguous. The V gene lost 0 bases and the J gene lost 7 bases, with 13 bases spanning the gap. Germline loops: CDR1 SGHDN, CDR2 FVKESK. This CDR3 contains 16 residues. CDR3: CASSQDPRRRNSPLHF. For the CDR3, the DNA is TGTGCCAGCAGCCAAGATCCCAGGCGGCGGAATTCACCCCTCCACTTT.

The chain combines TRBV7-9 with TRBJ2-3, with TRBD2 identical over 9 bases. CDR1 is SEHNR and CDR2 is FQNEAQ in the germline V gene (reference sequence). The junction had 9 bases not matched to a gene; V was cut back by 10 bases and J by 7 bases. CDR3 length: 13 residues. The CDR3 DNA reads TGTGCCACCGAGACTAGCGGAAGGAATACGCAGTATTTT. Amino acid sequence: CATETSGRNTQYF.

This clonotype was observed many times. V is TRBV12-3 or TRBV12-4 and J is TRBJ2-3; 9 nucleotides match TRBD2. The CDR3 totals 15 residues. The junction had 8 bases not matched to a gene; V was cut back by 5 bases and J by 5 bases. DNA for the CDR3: TGTGCCAGCAGTGACCCGGGACTAGCTATAGATACGCAGTATTTT. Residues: CASSDPGLAIDTQYF.

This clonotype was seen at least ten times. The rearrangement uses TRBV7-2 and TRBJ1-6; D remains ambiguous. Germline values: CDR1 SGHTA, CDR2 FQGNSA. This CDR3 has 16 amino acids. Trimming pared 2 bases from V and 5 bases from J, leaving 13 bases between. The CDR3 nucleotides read TGTGCCAGCAGCTTACGCCTCTCTGGGGATAATTCACCCCTCCACTTT. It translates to CASSLRLSGDNSPLHF.

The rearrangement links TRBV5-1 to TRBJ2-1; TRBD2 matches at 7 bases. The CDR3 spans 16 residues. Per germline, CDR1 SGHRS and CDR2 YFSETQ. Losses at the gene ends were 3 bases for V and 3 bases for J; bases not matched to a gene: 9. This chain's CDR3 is CASSWGGQRFYNEQFF. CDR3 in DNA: TGCGCCAGCAGCTGGGGAGGGCAGCGCTTCTACAATGAGCAGTTCTTC.

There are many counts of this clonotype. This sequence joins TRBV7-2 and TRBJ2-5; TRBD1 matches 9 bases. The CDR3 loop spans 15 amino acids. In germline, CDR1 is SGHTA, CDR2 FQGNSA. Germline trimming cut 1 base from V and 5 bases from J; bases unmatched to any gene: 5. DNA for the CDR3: TGTGCCAGCAGCTTAGAACAGGGGGCTGGGGAGACCCAGTACTTC. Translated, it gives CASSLEQGAGETQYF.

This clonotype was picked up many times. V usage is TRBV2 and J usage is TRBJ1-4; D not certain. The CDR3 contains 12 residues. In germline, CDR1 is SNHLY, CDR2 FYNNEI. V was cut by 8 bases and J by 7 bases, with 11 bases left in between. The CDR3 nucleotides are TGTGCCAGCGGAACAGTAGGTGAAAAACTGTTTTTT. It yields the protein CASGTVGEKLFF.

This chain's CDR3 is CASSTRTGGGGTDTQYF. The CDR3 DNA reads TGTGCCAGCAGTACCCGGACAGGGGGCGGTGGCACAGATACGCAGTATTTT. The chain has TRBV6-1 and TRBJ2-3; 11 bases line up with TRBD1. CDR3 size: 17 residues. Germline CDR1 reads MNHNS; CDR2 reads SASEGT. The V and J ends lost 5 bases and 1 base, in that order; junction bases with no gene match: 8.

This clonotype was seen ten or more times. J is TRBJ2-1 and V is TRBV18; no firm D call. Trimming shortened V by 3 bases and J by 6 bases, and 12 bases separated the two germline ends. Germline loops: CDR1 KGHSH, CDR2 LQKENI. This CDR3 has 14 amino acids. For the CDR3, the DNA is TGTGCCAGCTCACCGGCGACGTCTGTCAATGAGCAGTTCTTC. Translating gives CASSPATSVNEQFF.

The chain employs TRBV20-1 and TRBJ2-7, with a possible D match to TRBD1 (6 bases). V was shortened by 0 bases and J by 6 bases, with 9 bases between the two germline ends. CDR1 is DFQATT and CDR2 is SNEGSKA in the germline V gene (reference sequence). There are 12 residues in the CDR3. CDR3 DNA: TGCAGTGCTAGAGAACCAGGGGCCGAGCAGTACTTC. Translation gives CSAREPGAEQYF.